The clone carrying this T cell receptor (beta chain) was counted many times. Its target is unknown. The data stem from a study of T-cell reconstitution after alpha-beta-depleted transplantation in children. The CDR3 is made up of 14 amino acids. The V gene's germline CDR1 is ENHRY and CDR2 SYGVKD. V shed 10 bases, J shed 5 bases, and the junction held 10 bases outside the gene matches. Unique molecular identifiers were incorporated when the TCRbeta library was constructed. TCRdb re-derived calls from the PCR reads in MiXCR, one entry per CDR3 protein. This sample has 140,000 or so distinct CDR3 sequences, with more than 8% found just once. Study outcomes and limitations: When one year had passed after transplant, most T-cell counts and diversity came from newly produced T cells. Several hundred expanded graft clones reportedly were the source of alpha-beta T cells about two months after transplant.

The chain joins TRBV10-3 to TRBJ2-1, with 8 positions matching TRBD2. The TCR originated in a female patient between 2 and 15 years old who had a stem cell transplant for congenital amegakaryocytic thrombocytopenia, so the T cells may come from the graft donor. Here the sequenced sample was PBMCs, mostly from graft donor cells, taken 180 days after TCRalphabeta/CD19-depleted stem cell transplant. The CDR3 reads CATTGTSSNNEQFF. As DNA, the CDR3 is TGTGCCACGACCGGGACTAGTAGCAACAATGAGCAGTTCTTC.